This T cell receptor beta chain was recovered during a study of shared clonotypes between healthy human individuals. CD45RO-negative CD8 cells positively selected for CCR7 made up the naive population, which excluded terminally differentiated effector memory CD45RA+ cells. Some clones are missing from TCRdb's copy, which holds only in-frame ones; the method was immunoSEQ multiplex PCR. Counted here are fewer than 700,000 clones, 95% occurring once; the ten biggest clones make up 0.095% to 0.14%. CDR3 length: 14 residues. Germline CDR1 reads SNHLY; CDR2 reads FYNNEI. J lost 0 bases, V lost 9 bases, and 3 bases had no gene match.

The origin of this receptor is a woman in her 30s in good health. The material sequenced was naive CD8+ T cells sorted from blood. V usage is TRBV2 and J usage is TRBJ2-1; 9 bases are shared with TRBD2. The CDR3 nucleotides are TGTGCCAGTATTAGCGGGAGCTCCTACAATGAGCAGTTCTTC. Its protein product is CASISGSSYNEQFF.